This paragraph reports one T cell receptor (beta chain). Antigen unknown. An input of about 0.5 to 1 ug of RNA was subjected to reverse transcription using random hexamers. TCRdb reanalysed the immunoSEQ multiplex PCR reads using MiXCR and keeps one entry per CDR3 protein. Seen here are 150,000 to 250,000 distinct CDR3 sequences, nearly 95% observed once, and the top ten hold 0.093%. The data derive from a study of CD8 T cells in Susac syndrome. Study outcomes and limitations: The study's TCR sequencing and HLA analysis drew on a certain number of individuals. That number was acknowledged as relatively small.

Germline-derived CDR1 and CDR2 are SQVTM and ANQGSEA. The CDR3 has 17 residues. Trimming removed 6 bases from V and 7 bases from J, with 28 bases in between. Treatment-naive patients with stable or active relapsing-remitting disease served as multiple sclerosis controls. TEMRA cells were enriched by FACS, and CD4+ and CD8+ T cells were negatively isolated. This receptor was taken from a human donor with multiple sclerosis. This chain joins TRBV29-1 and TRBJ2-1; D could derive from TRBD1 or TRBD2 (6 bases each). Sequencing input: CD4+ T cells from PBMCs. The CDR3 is CSVQGRFVGTTRNEQFF. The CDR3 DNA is TGCAGCGTCCAGGGGAGGTTCGTCGGGACAACAAGGAATGAGCAGTTCTTC.